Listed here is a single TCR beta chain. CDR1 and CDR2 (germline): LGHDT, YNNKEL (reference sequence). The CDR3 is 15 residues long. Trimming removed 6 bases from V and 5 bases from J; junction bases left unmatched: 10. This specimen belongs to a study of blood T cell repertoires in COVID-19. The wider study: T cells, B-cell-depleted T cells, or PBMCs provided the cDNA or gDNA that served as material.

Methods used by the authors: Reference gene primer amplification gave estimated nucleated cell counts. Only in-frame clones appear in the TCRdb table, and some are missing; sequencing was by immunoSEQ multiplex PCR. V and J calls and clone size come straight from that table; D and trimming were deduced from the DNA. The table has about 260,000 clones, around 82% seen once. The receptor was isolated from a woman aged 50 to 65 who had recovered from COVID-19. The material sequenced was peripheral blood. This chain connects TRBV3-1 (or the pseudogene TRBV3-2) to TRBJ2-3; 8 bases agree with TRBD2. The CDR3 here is CASRLGLVSQDTQYF. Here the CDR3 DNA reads TGTGCCAGCAGGCTGGGACTAGTGTCGCAAGATACGCAGTATTTT.